This T cell receptor beta chain originates from a study of OX40 agonist ivuxolimab in advanced cancers. Trimming stripped 3 bases from V and 4 bases from J, with 13 bases between. Germline assignment: CDR1 GTSNPN and CDR2 SVGIG (reference sequence). This CDR3 contains 14 residues. Profiled with immunoSEQ multiplex PCR; TCRdb holds only in-frame clones, not every one. The sample lists about 74,000 clones, roughly 82% seen once, with 1.5% to 2% in the top ten. This clonotype was sampled from an adult with an advanced solid tumor such as melanoma, head and neck, liver or kidney cancer. The rearrangement joins TRBV30 to TRBJ1-5, with D unresolved. Source: CD4+ or CD8+ T cells sorted from blood, taken in a trial of the OX40 agonist ivuxolimab. CDR3 amino acids: CAWRGREKNQPQHF. In nucleotides, the CDR3 is TGTGCCTGGAGGGGGAGGGAAAAAAATCAGCCCCAGCATTTT.